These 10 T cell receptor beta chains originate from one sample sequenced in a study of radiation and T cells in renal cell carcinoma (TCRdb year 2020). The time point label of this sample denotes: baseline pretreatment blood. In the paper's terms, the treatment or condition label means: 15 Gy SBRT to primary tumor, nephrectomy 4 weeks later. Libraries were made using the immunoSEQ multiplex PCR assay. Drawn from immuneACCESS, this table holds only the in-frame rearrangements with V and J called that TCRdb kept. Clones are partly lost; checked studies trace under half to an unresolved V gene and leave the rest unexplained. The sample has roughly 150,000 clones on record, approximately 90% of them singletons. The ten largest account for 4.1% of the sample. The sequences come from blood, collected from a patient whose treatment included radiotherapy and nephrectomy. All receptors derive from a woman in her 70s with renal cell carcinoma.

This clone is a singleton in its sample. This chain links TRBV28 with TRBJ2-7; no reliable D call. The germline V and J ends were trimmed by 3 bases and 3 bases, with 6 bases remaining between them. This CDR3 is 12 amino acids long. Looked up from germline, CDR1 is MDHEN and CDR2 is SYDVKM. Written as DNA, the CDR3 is TGTGCCAGCAGTTTTCCGTTCTACGAGCAGTACTTC. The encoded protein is CASSFPFYEQYF.

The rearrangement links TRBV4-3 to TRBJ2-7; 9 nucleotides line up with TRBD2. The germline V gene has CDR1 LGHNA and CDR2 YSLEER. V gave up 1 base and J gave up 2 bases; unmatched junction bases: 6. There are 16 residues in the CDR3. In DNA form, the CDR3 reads TGCGCCAGCAGCCAAGGTCTACTAGCGGGCCCCTACGAGCAGTACTTC. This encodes CASSQGLLAGPYEQYF.

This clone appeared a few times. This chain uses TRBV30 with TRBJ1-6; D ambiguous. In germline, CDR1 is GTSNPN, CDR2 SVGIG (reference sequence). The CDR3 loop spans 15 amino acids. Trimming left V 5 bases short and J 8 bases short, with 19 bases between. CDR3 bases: TGTGCCTGGGTTCCCAGAGGGCTCGTATATTCACCCCTCCACTTT. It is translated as CAWVPRGLVYSPLHF.

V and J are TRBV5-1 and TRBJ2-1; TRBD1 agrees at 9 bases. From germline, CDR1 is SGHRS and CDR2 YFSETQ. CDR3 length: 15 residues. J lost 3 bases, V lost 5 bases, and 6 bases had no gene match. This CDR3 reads CASSRVTGGYNEQFF. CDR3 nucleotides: TGCGCCAGCAGTAGAGTGACAGGGGGCTACAATGAGCAGTTCTTC. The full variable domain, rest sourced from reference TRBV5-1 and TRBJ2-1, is KAGVTQTPRYLIKTRGQQVTLSCSPISGHRSVSWYQQTPGQGLQFLFEYFSETQRNKGNFPGRFSGRQFSNSRSEMNVSTLELGDSALYLCASSRVTGGYNEQFFGPGTRLTVL.

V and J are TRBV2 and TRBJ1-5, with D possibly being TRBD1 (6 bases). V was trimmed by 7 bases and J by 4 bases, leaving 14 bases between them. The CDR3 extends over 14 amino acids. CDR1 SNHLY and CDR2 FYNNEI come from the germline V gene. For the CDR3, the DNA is TGTGCCAGCACCCTGGACAGCCTAAATCAGCCCCAGCATTTT. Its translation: CASTLDSLNQPQHF.

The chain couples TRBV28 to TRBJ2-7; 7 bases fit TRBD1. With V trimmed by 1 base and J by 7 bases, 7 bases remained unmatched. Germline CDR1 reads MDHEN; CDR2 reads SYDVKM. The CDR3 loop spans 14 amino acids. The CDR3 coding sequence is TGTGCCAGCAGTTTATCGTACAGGGGCGGGGAGCAGTACTTC. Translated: CASSLSYRGGEQYF. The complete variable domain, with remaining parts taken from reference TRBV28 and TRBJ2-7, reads DVKVTQSSRYLVKRTGEKVFLECVQDMDHENMFWYRQDPGLGLRLIYFSYDVKMKEKGDIPEGYSVSREKKERFSLILESASTNQTSMYLCASSLSYRGGEQYFGPGTRLTVT.

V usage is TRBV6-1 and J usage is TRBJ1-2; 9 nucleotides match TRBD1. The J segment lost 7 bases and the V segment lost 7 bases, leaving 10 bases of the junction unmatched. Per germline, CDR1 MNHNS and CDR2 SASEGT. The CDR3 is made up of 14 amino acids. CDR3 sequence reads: CASTSLTGGGGYTF. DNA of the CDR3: TGTGCCAGCACGAGTTTGACAGGGGGGGGTGGCTACACCTTC.

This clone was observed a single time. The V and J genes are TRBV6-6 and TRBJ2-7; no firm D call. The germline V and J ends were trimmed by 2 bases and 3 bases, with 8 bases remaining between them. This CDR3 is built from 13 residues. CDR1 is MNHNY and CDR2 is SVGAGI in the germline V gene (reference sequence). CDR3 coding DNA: TGTGCCAGCAGTTACACCCTTATCTACGAGCAGTACTTC. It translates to CASSYTLIYEQYF.

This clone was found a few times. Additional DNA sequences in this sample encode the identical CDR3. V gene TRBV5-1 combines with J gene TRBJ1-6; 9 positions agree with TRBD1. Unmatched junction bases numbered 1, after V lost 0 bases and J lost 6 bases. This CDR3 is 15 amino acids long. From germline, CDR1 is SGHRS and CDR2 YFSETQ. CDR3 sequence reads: CASSLGDRVNSPLHF. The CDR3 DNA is TGCGCCAGCAGCTTGGGGGACAGGGTTAATTCACCCCTCCACTTT.

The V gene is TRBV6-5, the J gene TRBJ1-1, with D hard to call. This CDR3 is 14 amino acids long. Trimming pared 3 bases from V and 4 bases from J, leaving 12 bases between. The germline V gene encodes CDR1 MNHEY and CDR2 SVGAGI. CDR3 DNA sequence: TGTGCCAGCAGTTATTCAGCCAAGGGCACTGAAGCTTTCTTT. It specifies CASSYSAKGTEAFF.